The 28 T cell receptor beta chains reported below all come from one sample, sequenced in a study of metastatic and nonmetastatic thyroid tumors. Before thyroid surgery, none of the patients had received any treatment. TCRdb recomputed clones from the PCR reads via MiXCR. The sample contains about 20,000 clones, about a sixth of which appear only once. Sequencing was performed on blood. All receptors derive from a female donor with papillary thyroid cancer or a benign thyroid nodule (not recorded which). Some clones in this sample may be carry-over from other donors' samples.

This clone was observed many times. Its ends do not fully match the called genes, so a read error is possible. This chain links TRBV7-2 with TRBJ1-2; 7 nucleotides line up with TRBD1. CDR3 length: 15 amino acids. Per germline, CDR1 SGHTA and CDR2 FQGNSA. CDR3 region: CASSTRGGQDYDYTF. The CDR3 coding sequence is TGTGCCAGCAGCACCCGAGGAGGACAGGACTATGACTACACCTTC.

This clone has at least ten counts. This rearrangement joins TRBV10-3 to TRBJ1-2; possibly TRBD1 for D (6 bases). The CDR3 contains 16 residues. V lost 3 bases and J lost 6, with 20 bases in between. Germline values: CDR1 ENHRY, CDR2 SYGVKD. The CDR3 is CAISDAGGLGFDGYTF. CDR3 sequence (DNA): TGTGCCATCAGTGATGCCGGGGGCCTGGGGTTTGATGGCTACACCTTC.

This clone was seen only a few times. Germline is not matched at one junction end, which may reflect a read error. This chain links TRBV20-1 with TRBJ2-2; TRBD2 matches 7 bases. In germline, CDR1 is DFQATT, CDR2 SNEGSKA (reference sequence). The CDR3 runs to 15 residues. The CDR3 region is CNARENLADTVELFF. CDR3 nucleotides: TGCAATGCTAGAGAGAACCTAGCGGACACCGTGGAGCTGTTTTTT.

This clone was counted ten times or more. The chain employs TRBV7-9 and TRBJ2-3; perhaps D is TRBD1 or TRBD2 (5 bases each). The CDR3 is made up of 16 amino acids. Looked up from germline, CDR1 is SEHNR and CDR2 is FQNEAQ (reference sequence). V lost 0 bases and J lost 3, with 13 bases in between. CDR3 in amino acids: CASSLAPGTKTDTQYF. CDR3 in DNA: TGTGCCAGCAGCTTAGCTCCAGGGACGAAAACAGATACGCAGTATTTT. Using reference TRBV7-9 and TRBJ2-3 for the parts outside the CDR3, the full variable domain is DTGVSQNPRHKITKRGQNVTFRCDPISEHNRLYWYRQTLGQGPEFLTYFQNEAQLEKSRLLSDRFSAERPKGSFSTLEIQRTEQGDSAMYLCASSLAPGTKTDTQYFGPGTRLTVL.

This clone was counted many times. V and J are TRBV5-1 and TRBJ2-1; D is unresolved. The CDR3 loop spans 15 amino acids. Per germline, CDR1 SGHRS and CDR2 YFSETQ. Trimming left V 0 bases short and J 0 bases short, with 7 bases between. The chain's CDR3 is CASSLEGNSYNEQFF. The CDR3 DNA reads TGCGCCAGCAGCTTGGAGGGTAACTCCTACAATGAGCAGTTCTTC.

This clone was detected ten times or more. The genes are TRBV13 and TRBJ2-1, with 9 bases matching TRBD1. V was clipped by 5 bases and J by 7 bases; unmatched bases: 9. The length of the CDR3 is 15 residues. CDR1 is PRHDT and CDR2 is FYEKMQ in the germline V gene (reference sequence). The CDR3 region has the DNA TGTGCCAGCAGCCCAAGGGACAGGGACAGGAATGAGCAGTTCTTC. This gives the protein CASSPRDRDRNEQFF.

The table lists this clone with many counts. The CDR3 loop is CASKGGAEAGELFF. CDR3 nucleotides: TGTGCCAGCAAAGGGGGGGCCGAGGCCGGGGAGCTGTTTTTT. The chain links TRBV27 to TRBJ2-2, with D tentatively TRBD2 (7 bases). The V end was cut by 7 bases, the J end by 6 bases, with 15 bases between. The CDR3 totals 14 residues. Germline CDR1 reads MNHEY; CDR2 reads SMNVEV (reference sequence).

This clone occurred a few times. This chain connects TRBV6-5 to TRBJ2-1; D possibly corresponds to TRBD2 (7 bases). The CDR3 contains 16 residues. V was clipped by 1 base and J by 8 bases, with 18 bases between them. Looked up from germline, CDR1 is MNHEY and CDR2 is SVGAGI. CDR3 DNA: TGTGCCAGCAGTTACTGGAGAGGGGGGGCCGGGGATGAGCAGTTCTTC. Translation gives CASSYWRGGAGDEQFF.

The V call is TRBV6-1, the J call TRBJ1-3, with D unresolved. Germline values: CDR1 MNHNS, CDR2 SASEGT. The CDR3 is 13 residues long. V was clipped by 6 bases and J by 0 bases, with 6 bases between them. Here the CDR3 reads CASRASSGNTIYF. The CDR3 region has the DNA TGTGCCAGCAGAGCCAGCTCTGGAAACACCATATATTTT.

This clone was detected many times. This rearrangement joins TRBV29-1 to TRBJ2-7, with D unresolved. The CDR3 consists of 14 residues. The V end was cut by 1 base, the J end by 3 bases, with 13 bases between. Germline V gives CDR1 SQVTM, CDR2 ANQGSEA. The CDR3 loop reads CSVEAGLGNYEQYF. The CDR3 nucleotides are TGCAGCGTTGAAGCAGGCCTGGGGAACTACGAGCAGTACTTC.

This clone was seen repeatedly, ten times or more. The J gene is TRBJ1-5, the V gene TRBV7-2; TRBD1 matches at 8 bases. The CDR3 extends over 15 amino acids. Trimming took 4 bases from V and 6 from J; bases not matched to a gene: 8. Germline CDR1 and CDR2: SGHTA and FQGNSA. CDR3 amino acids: CASSSSGQGGQPQHF. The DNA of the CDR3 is TGTGCCAGCAGCTCCTCAGGACAGGGAGGTCAGCCCCAGCATTTT.

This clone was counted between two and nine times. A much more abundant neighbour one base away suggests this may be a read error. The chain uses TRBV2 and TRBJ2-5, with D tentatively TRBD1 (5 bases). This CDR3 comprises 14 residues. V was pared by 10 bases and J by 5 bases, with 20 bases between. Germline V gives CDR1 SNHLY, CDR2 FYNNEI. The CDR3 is CAISRHSGRETQYF. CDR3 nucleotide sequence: TGTGCCATCTCCAGACACTCAGGGCGTGAGACCCAGTACTTC.

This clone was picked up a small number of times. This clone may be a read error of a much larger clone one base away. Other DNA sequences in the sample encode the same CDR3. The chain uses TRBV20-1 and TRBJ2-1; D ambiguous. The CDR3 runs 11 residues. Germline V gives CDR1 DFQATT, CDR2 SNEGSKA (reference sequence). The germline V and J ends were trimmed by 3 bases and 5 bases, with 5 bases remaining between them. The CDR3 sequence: CSARHDNEQFF. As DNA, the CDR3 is TGCAGTGCTAGGCACGACAATGAGCAGTTCTTC.

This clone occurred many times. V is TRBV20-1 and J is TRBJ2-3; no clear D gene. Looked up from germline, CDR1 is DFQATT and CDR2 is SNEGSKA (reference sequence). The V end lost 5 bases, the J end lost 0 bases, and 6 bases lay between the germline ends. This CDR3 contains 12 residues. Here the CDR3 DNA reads TGCAGTGCTCGAACGAGCACAGATACGCAGTATTTT. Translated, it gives CSARTSTDTQYF.

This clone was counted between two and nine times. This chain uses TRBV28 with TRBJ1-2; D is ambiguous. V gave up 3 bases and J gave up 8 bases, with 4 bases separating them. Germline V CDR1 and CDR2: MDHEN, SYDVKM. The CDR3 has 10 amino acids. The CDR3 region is CASSFRGYTF. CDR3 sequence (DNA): TGTGCCAGCAGTTTTAGGGGCTACACCTTC.

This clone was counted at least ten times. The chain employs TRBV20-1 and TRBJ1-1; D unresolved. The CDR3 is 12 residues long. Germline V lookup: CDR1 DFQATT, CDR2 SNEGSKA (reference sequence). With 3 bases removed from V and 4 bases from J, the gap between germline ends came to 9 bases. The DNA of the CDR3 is TGCAGTGCTAGGGAGGGTGCCACTGAAGCTTTCTTT. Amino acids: CSAREGATEAFF.

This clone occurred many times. This chain's CDR3 is CASSNPSGGANEQFF. DNA of the CDR3: TGTGCCAGCAGTAACCCGAGCGGGGGGGCCAATGAGCAGTTCTTC. This sequence joins TRBV6-5 and TRBJ2-1; 10 positions match TRBD2. Germline CDR1 MNHEY, CDR2 SVGAGI. The V gene end was trimmed by 5 bases and the J gene end by 6 bases; junction bases not matched to a gene: 7. CDR3 length: 15 amino acids.

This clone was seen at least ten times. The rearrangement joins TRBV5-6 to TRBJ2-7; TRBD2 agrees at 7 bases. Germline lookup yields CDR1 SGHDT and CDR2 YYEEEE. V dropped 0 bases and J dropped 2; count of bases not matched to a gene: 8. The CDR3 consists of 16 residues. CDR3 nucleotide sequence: TGTGCCAGCAGCTTGGGGGAGGGACTCCGAGCCTACGAGCAGTACTTC. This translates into CASSLGEGLRAYEQYF.

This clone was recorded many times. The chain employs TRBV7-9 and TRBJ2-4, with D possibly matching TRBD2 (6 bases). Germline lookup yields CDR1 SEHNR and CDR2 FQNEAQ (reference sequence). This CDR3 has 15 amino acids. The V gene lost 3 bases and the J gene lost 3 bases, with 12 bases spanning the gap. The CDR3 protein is CASSFKTSDKNIQYF. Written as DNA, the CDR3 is TGTGCCAGCAGCTTCAAGACTAGTGACAAAAACATTCAGTACTTC.

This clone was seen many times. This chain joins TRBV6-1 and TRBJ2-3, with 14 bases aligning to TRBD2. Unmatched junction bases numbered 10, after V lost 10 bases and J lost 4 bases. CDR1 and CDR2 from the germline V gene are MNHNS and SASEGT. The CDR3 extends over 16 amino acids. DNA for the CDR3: TGTGCCATCCCCCTACAGACTAGCGGGAGGGCAGATACGCAGTATTTT. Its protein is CAIPLQTSGRADTQYF.

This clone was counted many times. The CDR3 region has the DNA TGCAGTGCTAAACAAACGAAAAACTATGGCTACACCTTC. It encodes CSAKQTKNYGYTF. The chain uses TRBV20-1 and TRBJ1-2; D gene unclear. Germline CDR1 DFQATT, CDR2 SNEGSKA (reference sequence). V was trimmed by 4 bases and J by 2 bases, leaving 11 bases between them. The CDR3 has 13 amino acids.

CDR3 nucleotides: TGTGCCAGCAGCGACAGGGGTTCTGGAAACACCATATATTTT. Residues: CASSDRGSGNTIYF. The J gene is TRBJ1-3, the V gene TRBV3-1; 8 positions match TRBD1. The CDR3 sequence is 14 residues long. In germline, CDR1 is LGHDT, CDR2 YNNKEL (reference sequence). V lost 5 bases, J lost 1 base, and 1 base stayed unmatched.

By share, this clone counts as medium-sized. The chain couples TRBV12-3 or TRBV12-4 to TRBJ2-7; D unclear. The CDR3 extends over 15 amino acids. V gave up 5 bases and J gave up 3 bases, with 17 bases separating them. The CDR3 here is CASSPHLLRRYEQYF. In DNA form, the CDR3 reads TGTGCCAGCAGTCCGCATCTACTCAGACGCTACGAGCAGTACTTC.

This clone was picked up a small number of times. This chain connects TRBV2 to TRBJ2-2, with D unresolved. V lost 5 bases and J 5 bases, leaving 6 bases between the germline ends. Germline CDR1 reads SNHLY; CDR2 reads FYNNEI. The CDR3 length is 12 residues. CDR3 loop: CASSLETGELFF. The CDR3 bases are TGTGCCAGCAGTCTGGAGACCGGGGAGCTGTTTTTT.

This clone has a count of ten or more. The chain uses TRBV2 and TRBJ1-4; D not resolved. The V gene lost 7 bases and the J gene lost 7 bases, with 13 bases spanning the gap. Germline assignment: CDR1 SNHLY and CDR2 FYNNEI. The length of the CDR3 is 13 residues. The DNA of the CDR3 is TGTGCCAGCAATTTTCCCCACGGTGAAAAACTGTTTTTT. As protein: CASNFPHGEKLFF.

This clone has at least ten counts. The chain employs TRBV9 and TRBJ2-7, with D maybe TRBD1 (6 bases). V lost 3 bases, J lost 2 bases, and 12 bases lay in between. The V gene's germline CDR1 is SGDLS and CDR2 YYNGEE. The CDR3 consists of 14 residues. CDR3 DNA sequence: TGTGCCAGCAGCGGCATGACAGGTACCTACGAGCAGTACTTC. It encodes CASSGMTGTYEQYF. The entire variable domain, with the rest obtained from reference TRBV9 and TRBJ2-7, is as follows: DSGVTQTPKHLITATGQRVTLRCSPRSGDLSVYWYQQSLDQGLQFLIQYYNGEERAKGNILERFSAQQFPDLHSELNLSSLELGDSALYFCASSGMTGTYEQYFGPGTRLTVT.

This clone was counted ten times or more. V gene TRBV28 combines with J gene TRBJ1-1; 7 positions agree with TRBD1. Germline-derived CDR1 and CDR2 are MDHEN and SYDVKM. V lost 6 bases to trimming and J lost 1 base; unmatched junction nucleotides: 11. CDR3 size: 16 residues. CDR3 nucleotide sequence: TGTGCCAGCAGCTTAAACAGGGGATCGGCGAACACTGAAGCTTTCTTT. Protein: CASSLNRGSANTEAFF.

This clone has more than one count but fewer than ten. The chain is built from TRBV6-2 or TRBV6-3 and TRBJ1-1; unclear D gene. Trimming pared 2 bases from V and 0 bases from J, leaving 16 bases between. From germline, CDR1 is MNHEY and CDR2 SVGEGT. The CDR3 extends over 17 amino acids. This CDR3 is CASSYHPTGSMNTEAFF. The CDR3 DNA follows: TGTGCCAGCAGTTACCATCCGACGGGTAGCATGAACACTGAAGCTTTCTTT.